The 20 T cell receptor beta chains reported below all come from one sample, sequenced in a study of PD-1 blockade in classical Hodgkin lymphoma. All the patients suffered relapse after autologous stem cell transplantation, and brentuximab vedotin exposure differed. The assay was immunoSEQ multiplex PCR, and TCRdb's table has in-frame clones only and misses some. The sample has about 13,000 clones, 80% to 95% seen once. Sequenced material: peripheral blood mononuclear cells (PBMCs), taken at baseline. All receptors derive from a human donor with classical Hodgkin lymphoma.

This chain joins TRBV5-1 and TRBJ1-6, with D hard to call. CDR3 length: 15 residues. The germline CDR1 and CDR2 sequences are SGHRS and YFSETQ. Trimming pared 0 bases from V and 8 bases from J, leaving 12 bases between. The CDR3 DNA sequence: TGCGCCAGCAGCTTGGAAGGCGGGAGAGATTCACCCCTCCACTTT. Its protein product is CASSLEGGRDSPLHF. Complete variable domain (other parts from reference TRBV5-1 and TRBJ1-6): KAGVTQTPRYLIKTRGQQVTLSCSPISGHRSVSWYQQTPGQGLQFLFEYFSETQRNKGNFPGRFSGRQFSNSRSEMNVSTLELGDSALYLCASSLEGGRDSPLHFGNGTRLTVT.

The CDR3 protein is CASSSQGDGANVLTF. CDR3 nucleotides: TGCGCCAGCAGCTCCCAAGGGGACGGGGCCAACGTCCTGACTTTC. The genes are TRBV5-1 and TRBJ2-6; D is possibly TRBD1 or TRBD2 (5 bases each). The V and J ends lost 3 bases and 4 bases respectively, with 11 bases between them. Germline V gene lookup returns CDR1 SGHRS and CDR2 YFSETQ. The CDR3 runs to 15 residues.

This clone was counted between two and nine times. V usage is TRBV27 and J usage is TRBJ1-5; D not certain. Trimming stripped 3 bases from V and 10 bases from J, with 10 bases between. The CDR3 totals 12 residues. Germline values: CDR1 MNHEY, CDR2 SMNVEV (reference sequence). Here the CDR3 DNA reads TGTGCCAGCAGTTTTATGGGGTACCCCCAGCATTTT. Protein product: CASSFMGYPQHF.

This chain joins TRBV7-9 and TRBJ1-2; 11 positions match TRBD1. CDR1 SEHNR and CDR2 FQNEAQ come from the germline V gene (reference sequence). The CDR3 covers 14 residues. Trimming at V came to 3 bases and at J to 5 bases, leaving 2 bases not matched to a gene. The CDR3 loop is CASSFGQGAYGYTF. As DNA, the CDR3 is TGTGCCAGCAGCTTTGGACAGGGGGCTTATGGCTACACCTTC.

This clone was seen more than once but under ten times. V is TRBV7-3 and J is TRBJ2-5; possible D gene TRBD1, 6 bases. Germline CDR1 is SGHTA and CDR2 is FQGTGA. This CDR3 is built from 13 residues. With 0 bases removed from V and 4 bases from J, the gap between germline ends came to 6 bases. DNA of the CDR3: TGTGCCAGCAGCTTAACAGGGGGAGAGACCCAGTACTTC. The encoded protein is CASSLTGGETQYF.

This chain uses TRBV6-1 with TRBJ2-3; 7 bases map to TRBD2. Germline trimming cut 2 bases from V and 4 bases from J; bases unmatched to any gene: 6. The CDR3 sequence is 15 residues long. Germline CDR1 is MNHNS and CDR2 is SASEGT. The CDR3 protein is CASSESSSGPDTQYF. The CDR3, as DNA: TGTGCCAGCAGTGAATCGTCTAGCGGTCCAGATACGCAGTATTTT.

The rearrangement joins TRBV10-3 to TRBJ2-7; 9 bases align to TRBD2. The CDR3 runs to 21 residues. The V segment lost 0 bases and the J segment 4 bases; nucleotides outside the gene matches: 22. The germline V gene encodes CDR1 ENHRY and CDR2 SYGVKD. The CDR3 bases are TGTGCCATCAGTGAGTCGAATCTTGGCAGCTACTTTAGCGGGAGTAGGTACGAGCAGTACTTC. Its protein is CAISESNLGSYFSGSRYEQYF.

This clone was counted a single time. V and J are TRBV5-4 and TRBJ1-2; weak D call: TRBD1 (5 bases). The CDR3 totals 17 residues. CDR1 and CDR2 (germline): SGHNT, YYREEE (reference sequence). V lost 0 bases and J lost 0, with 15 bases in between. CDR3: CASSLESDRLANYGYTF. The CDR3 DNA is TGTGCCAGCAGCTTGGAAAGTGACAGATTAGCTAACTATGGCTACACCTTC.

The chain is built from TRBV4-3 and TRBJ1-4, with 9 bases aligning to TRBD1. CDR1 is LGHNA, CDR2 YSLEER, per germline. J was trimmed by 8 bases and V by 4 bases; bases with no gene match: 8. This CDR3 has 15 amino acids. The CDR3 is CASSLQQGAGEKLFF. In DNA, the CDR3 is TGCGCCAGCAGCCTCCAACAGGGGGCAGGGGAAAAACTGTTTTTT.

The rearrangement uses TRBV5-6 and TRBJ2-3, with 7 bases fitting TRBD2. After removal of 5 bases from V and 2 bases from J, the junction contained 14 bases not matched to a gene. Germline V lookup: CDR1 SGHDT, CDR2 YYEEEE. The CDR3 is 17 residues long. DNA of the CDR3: TGTGCCAGCAGTTCCCCTATGTCTAGCGGAAACACAGATACGCAGTATTTT. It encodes CASSSPMSSGNTDTQYF.

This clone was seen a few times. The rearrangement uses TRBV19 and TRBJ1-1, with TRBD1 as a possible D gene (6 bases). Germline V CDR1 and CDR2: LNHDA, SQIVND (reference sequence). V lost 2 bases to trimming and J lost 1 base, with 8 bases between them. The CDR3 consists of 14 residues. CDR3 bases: TGTGCCAGTAGTATACAGGGGTGGAACACTGAAGCTTTCTTT. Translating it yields CASSIQGWNTEAFF.

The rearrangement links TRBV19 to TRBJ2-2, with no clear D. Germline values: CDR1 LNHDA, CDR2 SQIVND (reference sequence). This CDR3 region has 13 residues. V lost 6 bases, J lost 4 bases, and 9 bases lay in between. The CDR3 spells CASRPFGTGELFF. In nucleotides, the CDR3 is TGTGCCAGTAGACCGTTCGGCACCGGGGAGCTGTTTTTT.

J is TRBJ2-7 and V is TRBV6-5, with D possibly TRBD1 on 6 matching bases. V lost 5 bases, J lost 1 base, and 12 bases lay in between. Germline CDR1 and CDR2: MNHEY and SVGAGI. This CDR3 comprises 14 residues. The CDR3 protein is CASSTRTESYEQYF. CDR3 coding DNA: TGTGCCAGCAGTACGCGGACAGAGTCCTACGAGCAGTACTTC.

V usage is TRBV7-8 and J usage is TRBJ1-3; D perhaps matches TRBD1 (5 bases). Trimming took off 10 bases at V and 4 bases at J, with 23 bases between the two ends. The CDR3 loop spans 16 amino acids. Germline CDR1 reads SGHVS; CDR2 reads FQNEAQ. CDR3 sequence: CAKPQGSPERGNTIYF. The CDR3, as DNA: TGTGCCAAACCCCAGGGCAGCCCAGAAAGGGGAAACACCATATATTTT.

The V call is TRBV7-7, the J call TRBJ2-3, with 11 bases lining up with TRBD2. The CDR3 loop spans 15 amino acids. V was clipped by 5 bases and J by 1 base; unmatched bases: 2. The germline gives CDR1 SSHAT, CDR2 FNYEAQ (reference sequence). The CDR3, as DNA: TGTGCCAGCAGCGCGGGACTAGCGGGCACAGATACGCAGTATTTT. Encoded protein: CASSAGLAGTDTQYF.

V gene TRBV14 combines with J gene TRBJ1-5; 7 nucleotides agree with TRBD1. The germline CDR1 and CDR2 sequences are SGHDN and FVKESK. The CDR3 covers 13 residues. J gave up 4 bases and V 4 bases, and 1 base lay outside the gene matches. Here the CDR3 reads CASSRDSNQPQHF. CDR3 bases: TGTGCCAGCAGCCGGGACAGTAATCAGCCCCAGCATTTT.

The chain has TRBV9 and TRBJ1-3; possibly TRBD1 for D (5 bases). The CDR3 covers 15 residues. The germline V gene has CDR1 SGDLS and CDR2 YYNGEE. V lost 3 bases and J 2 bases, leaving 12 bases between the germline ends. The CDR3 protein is CASSAGLSAGNTIYF. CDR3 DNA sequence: TGTGCCAGCAGCGCGGGACTTAGCGCTGGAAACACCATATATTTT. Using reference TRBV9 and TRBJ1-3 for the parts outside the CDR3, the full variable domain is DSGVTQTPKHLITATGQRVTLRCSPRSGDLSVYWYQQSLDQGLQFLIQYYNGEERAKGNILERFSAQQFPDLHSELNLSSLELGDSALYFCASSAGLSAGNTIYFGEGSWLTVV.

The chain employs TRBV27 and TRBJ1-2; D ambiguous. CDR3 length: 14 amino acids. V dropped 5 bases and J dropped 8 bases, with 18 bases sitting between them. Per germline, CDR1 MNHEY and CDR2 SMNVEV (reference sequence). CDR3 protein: CASSHTGLLGGYTF. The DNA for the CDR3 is TGTGCCAGCAGTCACACCGGTTTACTAGGGGGCTACACCTTC.

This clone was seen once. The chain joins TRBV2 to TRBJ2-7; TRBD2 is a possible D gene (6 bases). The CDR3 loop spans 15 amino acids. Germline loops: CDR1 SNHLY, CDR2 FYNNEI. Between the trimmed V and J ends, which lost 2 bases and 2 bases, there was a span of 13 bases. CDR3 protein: CASSERDSAPYEQYF. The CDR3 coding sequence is TGTGCCAGCAGTGAAAGGGACTCGGCTCCCTACGAGCAGTACTTC.

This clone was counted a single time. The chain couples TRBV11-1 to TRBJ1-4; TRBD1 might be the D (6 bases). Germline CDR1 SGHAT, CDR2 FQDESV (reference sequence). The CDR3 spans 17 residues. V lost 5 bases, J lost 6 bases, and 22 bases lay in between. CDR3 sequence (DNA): TGTGCCAGCAGCCAAGTCGACCGGGGGAAGGGGGATGAAAAACTGTTTTTT. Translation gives CASSQVDRGKGDEKLFF.